A selection of T cell receptor beta chains follows, all from one sample in a study of cytomegalovirus exposure and HLA in healthy donors. TCRdb's table, derived via immunoSEQ multiplex PCR, lists solely in-frame clones and lacks some. The sample has about 130,000 clones, 70% to 80% seen once. Input material: PBMCs. Receptor source: a middle-aged man in good health and CMV-seronegative. Each CDR3 is given without its conserved first and last residue.

v_gene,j_gene,CDR3aa
TRBV5-4,TRBJ2-2,ASSLDGSTGELF
TRBV5-1,TRBJ2-7,ASSQSGGPFYEQY
TRBV4-1,TRBJ2-6,ASSQDGARTLSGANVLT
TRBV19,TRBJ1-1,ASSITTAGTEAF
TRBV7-6,TRBJ2-5,ASSLVLPGLAEETQY
TRBV19,TRBJ2-3,ASSLPGQGLDTQY
TRBV5-6,TRBJ1-2,ASSLVAGGNYGYT
TRBV6-5,TRBJ1-1,ASSSGQNTEAF
TRBV6-6,TRBJ1-6,ASSYSATGSPLH
TRBV9,TRBJ2-3,ASSEKAGGVNTQY
TRBV7-9,TRBJ2-2,SSSSHATGELF
TRBV2,TRBJ2-7,ASSEGLAGGAEPYEQY
TRBV28,TRBJ2-5,ASSFRVNTQETQY
TRBV11-1,TRBJ2-1,ASSPVGRGAYNEQF
TRBV28,TRBJ2-3,ASSLGVGLAGDTQY
TRBV7-9,TRBJ2-1,SSRSPSGGWGEQF
TRBV5-1,TRBJ1-5,ASSPDSLNQPQH
TRBV15,TRBJ2-7,ATSREIGGFEQY
TRBV7-9,TRBJ1-4,ASSPTYRVFEKLF
TRBV9,TRBJ2-2,ASSIGVTGRELF
TRBV7-6,TRBJ2-1,ASSRRPGTSGGRDNEQF
TRBV19,TRBJ1-1,ASREWTGMNTEAF
TRBV6-6,TRBJ1-2,ASSLTGDVQFYT
TRBV5-1,TRBJ2-7,ASRRTGDYEQY
TRBV30,TRBJ2-7,AFGLQTYEQY
TRBV5-1,TRBJ1-2,ASSPGQGGGGYT
TRBV5-6,TRBJ2-5,ASSPLLAGDFQETQY
TRBV6-5,TRBJ1-1,ASSYDRGVNTEAF
TRBV9,TRBJ1-2,ASSPGQENYGYT
TRBV28,TRBJ1-5,ASSAPRGNQPQH
TRBV14,TRBJ1-3,ASSQHRAAGNTIY
TRBV12-5,TRBJ2-3,ASGFSGTDTQY
TRBV28,TRBJ2-3,ASSPLRAGGDTQY
TRBV2,TRBJ2-2,ASSPERAGELF
TRBV10-3,TRBJ2-2,AISETSGVTGELF
TRBV6-5,TRBJ1-1,AAGRGVNTEAF
TRBV13,TRBJ2-1,ASSPTAVPRPNEQF
TRBV7-9,TRBJ2-3,ASSLARSTDTQY
TRBV19,TRBJ2-7,ASSIAMSKVGNSYEQY
TRBV6-6,TRBJ2-5,ASSLLAAQETQY
TRBV7-9,TRBJ1-1,ASSPPDSYTEAF
TRBV5-1,TRBJ2-1,ASSPGGGPSYNEQF
TRBV7-9,TRBJ1-1,ASSPGGNTEAF
TRBV9,TRBJ1-5,ASSDGASNQPQH
TRBV7-2,TRBJ1-1,ASSKGAGEAF
TRBV19,TRBJ1-5,ASSAYLLDRVLGQPQH
TRBV10-1,TRBJ2-3,ASRGLHTDTQY
TRBV7-9,TRBJ2-1,ASLDREVDNEQF